This T cell receptor beta chain originates from a study of monozygotic twins with inflammatory bowel disease. Findings of the study overall: Relative to healthy twins, IBD patients had fewer clonotypes in common with others, a gap that was especially apparent with disease activity.

The germline V gene encodes CDR1 LNHNV and CDR2 YYDKDF (reference sequence). The CDR3 is 15 amino acids. TCRdb re-called the 5' RACE reads, yielding one record per CDR3 amino acid sequence without DNA. Recorded for this sample: about 210,000 distinct CDR3 sequences. As concerns this clonotype: Its antigen is undetermined.

The specimen was blood. This chain uses TRBV15 with TRBJ2-7; TCRdb picks TRBD2, but there is no DNA to check that call. This clonotype was sampled from a human donor with ulcerative colitis or Crohn's disease, or a healthy co-twin of an affected twin (not recorded which). CDR3 in amino acids: CATSSGTAAIYEQYF.